This TCR beta chain came from a study of T cells after yellow fever vaccination. Across the whole study: The authors prepared low-cell-number fractions using SMART-Seq v4 Ultra Low Input.

This clonotype was seen a few times. Its antigen is not identified. Study observations and caveats: Booster samples showed a return of most primary-vaccination clones (around 95% CD4, over 70% CD8).

The CDR3 loop spans 12 amino acids. V was pared by 1 base and J by 3 bases, with 4 bases between. Looked up from germline, CDR1 is LGHDT and CDR2 is YNNKEL (reference sequence). UMIs and a universal primer site were added when TCR cDNA was made by 5'RACE template switching. TCRdb itself ran the 5' RACE reads through MiXCR, one entry per CDR3 protein. Of approximately 550,000 distinct CDR3 sequences listed, about a fifth are singletons. Material: PBMCs, obtained 15 days after the yellow fever booster vaccination. The clonotype comes from a man aged 25-45 years who received the YFV17D yellow fever vaccine. The chain has TRBV3-1 and TRBJ2-7; the D is unclear. CDR3 region: CASSQANYEQYF. CDR3 DNA: TGTGCCAGCAGCCAAGCCAACTACGAGCAGTACTTC.